The source of this T cell receptor (beta chain) is a study of Ad26.COV2.S vaccination and SARS-CoV-2 variants. The CDR3 has 16 residues. CDR1 and CDR2 (germline): GTSNPN, SVGIG (reference sequence). V lost 0 bases and J lost 5, with 16 bases in between. Treatment given: 19 received Ad26.COV2.S at low or high dose, single or two shots; 5 received placebo; per-sample allocation not given. The study sampled participants on day 63 after the first vaccine or placebo injection. Generated by immunoSEQ multiplex PCR, the TCRdb table keeps only in-frame clones and is missing some. Of 400,000 to 500,000 clones in the sample, approximately 89% are singletons; the top ten hold about 2.5%.

The sequence was collected from a person between 18 and 60 years old who received the Ad26.COV2.S COVID-19 vaccine or a placebo. The source material was peripheral blood, sampled in a trial of Ad26.COV2.S vaccine versus placebo. The rearrangement links TRBV30 to TRBJ1-4; D not resolved. CDR3 DNA: TGTGCCTGGAGTGTATTCCCGGCGGATGCGAATGAAAAACTGTTTTTT. It translates to CAWSVFPADANEKLFF.